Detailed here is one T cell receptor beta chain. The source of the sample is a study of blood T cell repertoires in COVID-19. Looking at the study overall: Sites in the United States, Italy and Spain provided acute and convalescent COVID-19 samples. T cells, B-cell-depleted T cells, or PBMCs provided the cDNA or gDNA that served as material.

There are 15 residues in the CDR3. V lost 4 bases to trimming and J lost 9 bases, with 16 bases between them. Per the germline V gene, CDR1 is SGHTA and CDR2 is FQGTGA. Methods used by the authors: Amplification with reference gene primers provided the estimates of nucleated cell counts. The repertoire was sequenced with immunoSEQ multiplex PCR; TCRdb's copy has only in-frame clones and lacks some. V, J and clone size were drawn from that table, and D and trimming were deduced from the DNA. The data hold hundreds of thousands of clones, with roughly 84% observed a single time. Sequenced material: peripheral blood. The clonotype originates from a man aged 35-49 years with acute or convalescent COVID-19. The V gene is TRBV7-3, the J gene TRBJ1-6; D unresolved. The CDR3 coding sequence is TGTGCCAGCAGCTCCACGGGCCGAGGGCCTTCACCCCTCCACTTT. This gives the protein CASSSTGRGPSPLHF.